The entry that follows covers one TCR beta chain sequence. What it binds is not known. This record belongs to a study of spatial heterogeneity in lung cancer. Study-level points and caveats: Tumor TCRs that were ubiquitous and expanded showed up in blood more at resection than follow-up.

Each TCR cDNA molecule carried a unique molecular identifier. One entry per CDR3 protein, called by TCRdb with MiXCR from the 5' RACE reads. Among 80,000 to 95,000 distinct CDR3 sequences listed, about 9.4% were seen once. Looked up from germline, CDR1 is SNHLY and CDR2 is FYNNEI. Losses at the gene ends were 6 bases for V and 10 bases for J; bases not matched to a gene: 10. This CDR3 region has 15 residues. The sample's time point: sample taken at primary tumor resection. Whole RNA from tumor, nontumor lung or frozen PBMC was sequenced unsorted. Sequences were derived from PBMCs, sampled at surgery. The chain recombines TRBV2 with TRBJ1-6, with 9 positions matching TRBD1. The TCR was taken from a male donor with early-stage non-small cell lung cancer. DNA for the CDR3: TGTGCCAGCAGGCCCCGGACAGGGGTCGGATCACCCCTCCACTTT. Amino acids: CASRPRTGVGSPLHF.